The sequence of this T cell receptor beta chain was determined in a study of blood T cells in healthy people across ages. Whole-study findings and limits: Estimated diversity that came from one million T cells was considered an underestimate. TCR beta diversity, measured per million T cells, fell in a roughly linear way with age.

This CDR3 comprises 16 residues. Per the germline V gene, CDR1 is MNHEY and CDR2 is SVGAGI. V was trimmed by 0 bases and J by 1 base, leaving 9 bases between them. In its sample, this clonotype was seen once. Its antigen is currently unknown. Next came a second PCR, run for about 6 to 11 cycles, which used a sample-barcoded 5' primer along with a J-beta primer mix. TCRdb reanalysed the 5' RACE reads using MiXCR and keeps one entry per CDR3 protein. The table lists roughly 900,000 distinct CDR3 sequences, around 49% of them singletons. Each of the donors had ten milliliters of peripheral blood drawn into EDTA-treated Vacutainer tubes. The study isolated at least 7 million PBMCs from each sample.

The sample taken for sequencing was blood. The sequence came from a man aged 25-45 years in good health. The rearrangement joins TRBV6-5 to TRBJ2-2; D perhaps matches TRBD2 (5 bases). CDR3 in amino acids: CASSYSTGENTGELFF. DNA of the CDR3: TGTGCCAGCAGTTACTCGACCGGGGAGAACACCGGGGAGCTGTTTTTT.